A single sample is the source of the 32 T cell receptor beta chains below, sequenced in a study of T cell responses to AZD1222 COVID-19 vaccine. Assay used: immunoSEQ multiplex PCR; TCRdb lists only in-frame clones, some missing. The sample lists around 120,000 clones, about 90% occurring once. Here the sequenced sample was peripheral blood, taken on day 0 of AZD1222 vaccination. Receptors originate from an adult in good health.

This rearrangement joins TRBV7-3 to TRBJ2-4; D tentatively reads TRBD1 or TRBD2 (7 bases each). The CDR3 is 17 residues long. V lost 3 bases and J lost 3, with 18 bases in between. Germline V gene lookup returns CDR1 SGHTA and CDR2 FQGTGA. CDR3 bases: TGTGCCAGCAGCTTTGATGCCCCAGGGGGGGACAAAAACATTCAGTACTTC. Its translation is CASSFDAPGGDKNIQYF.

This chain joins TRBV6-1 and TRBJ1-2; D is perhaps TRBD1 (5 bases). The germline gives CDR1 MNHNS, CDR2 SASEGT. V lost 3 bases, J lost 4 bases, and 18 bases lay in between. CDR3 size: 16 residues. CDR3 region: CASSEGVGLGIYGYTF. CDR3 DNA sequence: TGTGCCAGCAGTGAGGGGGTGGGACTGGGAATCTATGGCTACACCTTC.

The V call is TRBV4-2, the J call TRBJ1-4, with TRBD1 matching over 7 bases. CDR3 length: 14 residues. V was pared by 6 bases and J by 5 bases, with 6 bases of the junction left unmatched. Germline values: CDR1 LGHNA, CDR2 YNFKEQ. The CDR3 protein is CASSYRGGNEKLFF. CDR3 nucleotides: TGTGCCAGCAGTTACAGGGGCGGAAATGAAAAACTGTTTTTT.

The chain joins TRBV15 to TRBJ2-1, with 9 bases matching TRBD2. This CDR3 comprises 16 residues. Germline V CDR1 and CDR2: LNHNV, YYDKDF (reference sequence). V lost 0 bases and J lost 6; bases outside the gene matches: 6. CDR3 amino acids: CATSRDPSGRTNEQFF. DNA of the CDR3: TGTGCCACCAGCAGAGATCCAAGCGGGAGGACCAATGAGCAGTTCTTC.

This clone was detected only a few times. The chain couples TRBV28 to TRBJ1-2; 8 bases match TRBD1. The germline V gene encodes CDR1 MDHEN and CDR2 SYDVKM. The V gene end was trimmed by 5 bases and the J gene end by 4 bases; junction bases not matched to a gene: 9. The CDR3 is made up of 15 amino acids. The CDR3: CASSGDRTLFYGYTF. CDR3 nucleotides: TGTGCCAGCAGTGGGGACAGGACTCTTTTCTATGGCTACACCTTC.

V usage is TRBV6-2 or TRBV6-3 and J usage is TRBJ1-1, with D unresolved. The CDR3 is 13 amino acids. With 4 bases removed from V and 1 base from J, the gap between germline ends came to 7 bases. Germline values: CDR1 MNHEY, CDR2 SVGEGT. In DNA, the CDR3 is TGTGCCAGCAGTTTAGCGGAGAACACTGAAGCTTTCTTT. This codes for CASSLAENTEAFF.

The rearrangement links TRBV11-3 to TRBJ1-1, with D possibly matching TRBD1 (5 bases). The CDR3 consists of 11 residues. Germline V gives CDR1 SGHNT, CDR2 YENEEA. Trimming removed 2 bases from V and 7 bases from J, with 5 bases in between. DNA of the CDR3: TGTGCCAGCAGCTTAAGGGGTGAAGCTTTCTTT. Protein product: CASSLRGEAFF.

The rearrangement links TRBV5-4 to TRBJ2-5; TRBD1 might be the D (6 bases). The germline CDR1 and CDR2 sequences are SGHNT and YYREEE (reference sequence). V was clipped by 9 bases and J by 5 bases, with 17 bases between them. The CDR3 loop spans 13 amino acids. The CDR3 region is CATLQGGAETQYF. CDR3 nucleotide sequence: TGTGCCACTTTGCAAGGGGGTGCTGAGACCCAGTACTTC.

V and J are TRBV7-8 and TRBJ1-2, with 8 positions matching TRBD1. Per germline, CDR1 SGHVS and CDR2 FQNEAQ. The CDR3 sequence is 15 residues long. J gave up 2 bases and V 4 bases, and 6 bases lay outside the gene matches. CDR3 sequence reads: CASSSPGQGNYGYTF. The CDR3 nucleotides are TGTGCCAGCAGCTCCCCCGGACAGGGCAACTATGGCTACACCTTC.

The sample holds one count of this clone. CDR3 bases: TGTGCCAGCAGTACGGGGACTACCTACGAGCAGTACTTC. It yields the protein CASSTGTTYEQYF. V usage is TRBV6-6 and J usage is TRBJ2-7, with 7 bases aligning to TRBD2. Per the germline V gene, CDR1 is MNHNY and CDR2 is SVGAGI (reference sequence). The CDR3 is 13 amino acids. Trimming took 5 bases from V and 2 from J; bases not matched to a gene: 3.

CDR3 DNA: TGTGCCAGCAGCCGAACCGGGACAGGGGAGCGCTACACCTTC. Its translation: CASSRTGTGERYTF. This rearrangement joins TRBV3-1 (or the pseudogene TRBV3-2) to TRBJ1-2, with 10 bases identical to TRBD1. Per germline, CDR1 LGHDT and CDR2 YNNKEL (reference sequence). The trim removed 4 bases at V and 9 bases at J, leaving 8 bases unmatched. The CDR3 runs 14 residues.

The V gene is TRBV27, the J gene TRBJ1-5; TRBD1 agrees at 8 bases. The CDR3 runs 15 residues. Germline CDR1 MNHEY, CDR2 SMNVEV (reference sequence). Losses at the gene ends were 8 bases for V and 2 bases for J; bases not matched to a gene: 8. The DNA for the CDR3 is TGTGCCAGCGGGATGGACAGGGTCCGCAATCAGCCCCAGCATTTT. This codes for CASGMDRVRNQPQHF.

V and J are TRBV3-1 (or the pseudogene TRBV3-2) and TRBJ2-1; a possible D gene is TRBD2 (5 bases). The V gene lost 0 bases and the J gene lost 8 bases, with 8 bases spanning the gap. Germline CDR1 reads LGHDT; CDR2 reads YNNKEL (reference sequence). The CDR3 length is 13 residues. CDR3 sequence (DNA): TGTGCCAGCAGCCAAGATCGGGGATATGAGCAGTTCTTC. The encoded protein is CASSQDRGYEQFF.

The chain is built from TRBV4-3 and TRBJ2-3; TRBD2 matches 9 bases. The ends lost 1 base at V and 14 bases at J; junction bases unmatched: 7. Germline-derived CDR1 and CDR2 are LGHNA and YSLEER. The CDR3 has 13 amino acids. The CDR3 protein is CASSQASSGSRYF. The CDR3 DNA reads TGCGCCAGCAGCCAAGCTAGTAGCGGGAGCCGGTATTTT.

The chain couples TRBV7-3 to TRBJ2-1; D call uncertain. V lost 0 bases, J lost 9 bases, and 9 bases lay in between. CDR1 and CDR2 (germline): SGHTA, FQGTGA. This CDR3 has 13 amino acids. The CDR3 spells CASSLTASGEQFF. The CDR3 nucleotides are TGTGCCAGCAGCTTAACTGCGTCAGGTGAGCAGTTCTTC.

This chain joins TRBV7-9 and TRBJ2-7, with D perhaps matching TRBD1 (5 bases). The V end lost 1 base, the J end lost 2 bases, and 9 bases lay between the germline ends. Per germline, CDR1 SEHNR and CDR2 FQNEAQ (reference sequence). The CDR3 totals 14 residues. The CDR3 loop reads CASSLVGAPYEQYF. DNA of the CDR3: TGTGCCAGCAGCTTAGTAGGGGCCCCCTACGAGCAGTACTTC.

The CDR3 DNA sequence: TGCGCCAGCAGCCACCTAAAAGGGGCGGGACAGGGGCCGGAGGTCTATGGCTACACCTTC. Translation: CASSHLKGAGQGPEVYGYTF. The chain is built from TRBV4-1 and TRBJ1-2; 10 nucleotides match TRBD1. Germline V gives CDR1 MGHRA, CDR2 YSYEKL. The V and J ends lost 3 bases and 4 bases, in that order; junction bases with no gene match: 20. The CDR3 consists of 20 residues.

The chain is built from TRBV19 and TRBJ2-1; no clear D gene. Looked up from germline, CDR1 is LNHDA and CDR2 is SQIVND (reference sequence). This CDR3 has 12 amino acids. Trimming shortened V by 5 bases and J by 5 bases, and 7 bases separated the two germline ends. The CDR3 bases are TGTGCCAGTAGTTCCCTGAACAATGAGCAGTTCTTC. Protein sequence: CASSSLNNEQFF. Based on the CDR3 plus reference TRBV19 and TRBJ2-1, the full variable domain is DGGITQSPKYLFRKEGQNVTLSCEQNLNHDAMYWYRQDPGQGLRLIYYSQIVNDFQKGDIAEGYSVSREKKESFPLTVTSAQKNPTAFYLCASSSLNNEQFFGPGTRLTVL.

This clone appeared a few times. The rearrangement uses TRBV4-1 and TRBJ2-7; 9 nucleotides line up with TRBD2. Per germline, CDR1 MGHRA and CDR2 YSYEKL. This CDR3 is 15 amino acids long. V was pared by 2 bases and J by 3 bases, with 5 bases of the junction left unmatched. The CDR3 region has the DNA TGCGCCAGCAGCCAACCCATAGCGGGGGTCTACGAGCAGTACTTC. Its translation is CASSQPIAGVYEQYF.

For the CDR3, the DNA is TGTGCCAGCAGCGCTGGACAGGGAACCTACAATGAGCAGTTCTTC. This codes for CASSAGQGTYNEQFF. The chain couples TRBV11-2 to TRBJ2-1; 8 bases line up with TRBD1. CDR3 size: 15 residues. The germline V gene encodes CDR1 SGHAT and CDR2 FQNNGV. V shed 5 bases and J 2 bases; nucleotides not matched to a gene: 5.

This CDR3 reads CASSTLGGAGEKLFF. CDR3 coding DNA: TGTGCCAGCAGCACCTTAGGGGGCGCGGGTGAAAAACTGTTTTTT. The chain recombines TRBV6-5 with TRBJ1-4; 7 nucleotides align to TRBD1. This CDR3 comprises 15 residues. Germline V gene data show CDR1 as MNHEY and CDR2 as SVGAGI. The junction had 11 bases not matched to a gene; V was cut back by 6 bases and J by 7 bases.

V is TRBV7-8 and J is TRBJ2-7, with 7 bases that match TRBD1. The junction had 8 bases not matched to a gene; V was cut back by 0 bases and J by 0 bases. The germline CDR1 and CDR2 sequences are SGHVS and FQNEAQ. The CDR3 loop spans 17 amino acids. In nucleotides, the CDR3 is TGTGCCAGCAGCTTAGCGAGGACAGGCCAACTCTCCTACGAGCAGTACTTC. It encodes CASSLARTGQLSYEQYF.

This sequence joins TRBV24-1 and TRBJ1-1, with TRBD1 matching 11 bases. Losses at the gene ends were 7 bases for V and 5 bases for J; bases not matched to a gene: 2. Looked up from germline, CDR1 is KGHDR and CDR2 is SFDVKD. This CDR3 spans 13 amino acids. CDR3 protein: CATRGQGGTEAFF. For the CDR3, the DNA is TGTGCCACCAGGGGACAGGGGGGAACTGAAGCTTTCTTT.

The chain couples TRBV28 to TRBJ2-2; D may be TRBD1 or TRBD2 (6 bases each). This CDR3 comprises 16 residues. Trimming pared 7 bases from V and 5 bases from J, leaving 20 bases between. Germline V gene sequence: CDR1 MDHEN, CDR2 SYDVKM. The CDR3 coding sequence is TGTGCCAGCATCAACAGAGGGAGAGGGGGGACCGGGGAGCTGTTTTTT. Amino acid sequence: CASINRGRGGTGELFF.

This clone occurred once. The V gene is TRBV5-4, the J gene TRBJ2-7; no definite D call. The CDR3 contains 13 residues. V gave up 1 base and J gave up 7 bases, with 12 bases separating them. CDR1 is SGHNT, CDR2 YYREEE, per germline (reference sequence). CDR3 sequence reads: CASSLRGEEEQYF. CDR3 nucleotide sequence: TGTGCCAGCAGCTTGCGAGGCGAGGAAGAGCAGTACTTC.

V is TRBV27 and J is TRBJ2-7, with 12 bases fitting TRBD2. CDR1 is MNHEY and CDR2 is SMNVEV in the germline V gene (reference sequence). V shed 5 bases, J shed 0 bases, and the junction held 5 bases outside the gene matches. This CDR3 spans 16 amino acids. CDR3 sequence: CASSPGLAGISYEQYF. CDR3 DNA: TGTGCCAGCAGTCCTGGACTAGCGGGGATCTCCTACGAGCAGTACTTC.

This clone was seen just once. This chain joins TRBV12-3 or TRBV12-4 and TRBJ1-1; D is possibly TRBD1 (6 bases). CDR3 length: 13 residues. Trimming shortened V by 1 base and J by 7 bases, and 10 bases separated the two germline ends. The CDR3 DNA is TGTGCCAGCAGTTTAGGAGGGGGTGTTGAAGCTTTCTTT. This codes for CASSLGGGVEAFF.

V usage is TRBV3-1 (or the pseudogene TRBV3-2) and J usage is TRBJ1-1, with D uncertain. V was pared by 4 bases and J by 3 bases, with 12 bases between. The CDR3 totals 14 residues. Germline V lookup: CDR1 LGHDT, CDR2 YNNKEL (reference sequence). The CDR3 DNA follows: TGTGCCAGCAGCCCTCGGATTGAGCACACTGAAGCTTTCTTT. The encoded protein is CASSPRIEHTEAFF.

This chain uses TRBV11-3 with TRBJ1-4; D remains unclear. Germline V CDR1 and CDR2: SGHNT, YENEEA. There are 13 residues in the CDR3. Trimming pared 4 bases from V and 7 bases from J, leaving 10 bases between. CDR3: CASSSQIAEKLFF. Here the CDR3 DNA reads TGTGCCAGCAGCTCCCAGATAGCTGAAAAACTGTTTTTT.

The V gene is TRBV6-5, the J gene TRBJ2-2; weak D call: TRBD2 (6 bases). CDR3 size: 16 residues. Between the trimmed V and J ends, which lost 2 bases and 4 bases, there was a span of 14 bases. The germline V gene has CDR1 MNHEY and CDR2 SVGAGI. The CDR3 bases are TGTGCCAGCAGTTACAGGGGTTGGGGAGGCACCGGGGAGCTGTTTTTT. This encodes CASSYRGWGGTGELFF.

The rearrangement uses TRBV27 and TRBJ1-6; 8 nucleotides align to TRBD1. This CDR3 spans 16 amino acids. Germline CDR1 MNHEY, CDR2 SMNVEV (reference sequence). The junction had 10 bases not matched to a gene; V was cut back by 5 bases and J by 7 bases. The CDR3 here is CASSRGQGTRNSPLHF. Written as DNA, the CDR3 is TGTGCCAGCAGTAGAGGACAGGGTACAAGGAATTCACCCCTCCACTTT.

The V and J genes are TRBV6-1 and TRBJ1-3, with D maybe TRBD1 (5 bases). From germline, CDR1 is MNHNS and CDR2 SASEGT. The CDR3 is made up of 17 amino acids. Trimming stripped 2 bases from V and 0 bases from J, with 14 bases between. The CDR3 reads CASSERGQRISGNTIYF. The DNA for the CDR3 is TGTGCCAGCAGTGAACGAGGACAAAGAATCTCTGGAAACACCATATATTTT.